The sequence of this T cell receptor beta chain was determined in a study of cytomegalovirus exposure and HLA in healthy donors. As for the study in general: Researchers previously reported finding just under 120 million unique TCR beta sequences from roughly 200 million T cells.

Study findings and constraints: Analyses of presence and absence presupposed an approximately uniform sequencing depth across donors. Later analysis demonstrated an association between a missense DCLRE1C variant and TCR beta V- and J-gene trimming. Researchers counted roughly 150 TCR beta chains as cytomegalovirus-associated.

A multiplex PCR was run with 60 Vbeta primers and 13 Jbeta primers. Here immunoSEQ multiplex PCR was the method, and the copy in TCRdb shows in-frame clones only, minus some. Altogether 90,000 to 150,000 clones are present, 78% being singletons, with the ten largest covering 3% to 4%. Concerning this clone: Its antigen remains unknown.

Sequencing input: PBMCs. The TCR comes from a woman aged 25-40 years in good health and CMV-seropositive.

CDR3: CATSRGRDRAGYEQYF. CDR3 nucleotides: TGTGCCACCAGCAGGGGAAGGGACAGGGCGGGCTACGAGCAGTACTTC. The chain recombines TRBV15 with TRBJ2-7; TRBD1 matches 9 bases. The CDR3 contains 16 residues. Germline V gives CDR1 LNHNV, CDR2 YYDKDF (reference sequence). The ends lost 3 bases at V and 3 bases at J; junction bases unmatched: 9.